This T cell receptor beta chain originates from a study of T cell responses to AZD1222 COVID-19 vaccine (dated by TCRdb to the early 2020s). A note on the overall study: TCR sequencing covered fewer than 250 trial participants: about 210 given two doses of AZD1222 and 26 given two doses of MenACWY control vaccine. Trial participants were enrolled by age into 18-55, 56-69 and 70-plus year subgroups, with approximately 150, 28 and 58 TCR-sequenced participants respectively.

The CDR3 regions of human TCRbeta chains were analyzed by immunosequencing. The source study handled its data this way. TCRs in the repertoires were matched against a reference library of SARS-CoV-2-specific TCRs that had been generated with the MIRA antigen-specificity platform. Breadth was defined as the fraction of unique TCRs that were SARS-CoV-2-associated. Depth was defined as the fraction of total T cells that were SARS-CoV-2-associated. Each spike-specific TCR was assigned to its reactive spike region and to a CD4 or CD8 class using the MIRA data. Log10-transformed breadth and depth values were compared by one-way ANOVA with Sidak's multiple comparisons tests. Sourced from immuneACCESS, this table was stored by TCRdb with only in-frame sequences that have V and J called. A share of the clones is absent; for the studies checked, an unresolved V gene accounts for under half, and the remainder has no known explanation. From that table come the V and J calls and clone size; the DNA was used to work out D and trimming. Counted in this sample were approximately 130,000 clones; approximately 86% of them appeared once. Of the sample, roughly 5.7% is held by the ten largest clones.

The intended sense of this specimen's time point label: about 28 days (+/-7) after the second vaccine dose. Because spike-specific TCR depth and breadth did not differ between the two schedules, AZD1222 recipients who got a second dose at roughly 4 weeks were pooled with those who got a second dose at roughly 12 weeks. The vaccinee samples were drawn from two UK trials, COV001 and COV002, one of which was a single-blind randomized controlled phase 2/3 trial testing AZD1222 (ChAdOx1 nCoV-19) in healthy adults. Trial participant PBMC samples were collected at day 0 and day 28 after the second dose for TCRbeta chain sequencing. As concerns this clone: Its antigen has not been determined. There are no base qualities to consult, and no much larger clone falls within one base.

Including the terminal cysteine and phenylalanine, the CDR3 comprises 12 residues. Only the CDR3 part of the read is kept: 36 bases, read in frame from the first base. CDR1 and CDR2, per the germline V gene, are SGHDN and FVKESK. V sheds 5 bases and J sheds 4 bases, leaving 6 bases between their ends. Broad study findings and their caveats: Because no day 14 peak-response samples were available, repertoires were characterized only after the peak T cell response. A significant rise in spike-specific TCR breadth and depth was observed after two AZD1222 doses relative to day 0 and relative to MenACWY recipients. CD4 TCRs associated with the vaccine covered the entire spike protein, and the dominant responses were in regions 160-218 and 743-854. In the small 56-69-year group, the increase in depth fell short of significance, most likely because of low power. Epitopes outside the regions mutated in the B.1.351 and B.1.1.7 variants were reportedly recognized by nearly half of the unique spike-specific TCRs. Only six or seven AZD1222 recipients were SARS-CoV-2 seropositive at baseline, limiting conclusions about previously exposed vaccinees. Most participants were white British and females outnumbered males, and the authors suggested that clonal diversity may have been underestimated.

In this chain, TRBV14 is recombined with TRBJ1-5; the D segment cannot be called with confidence. This TCR derives from an adult who received the AZD1222 COVID-19 vaccine. The sample consisted of peripheral blood, taken 28 days after the second AZD1222 dose. The DNA reads as follows: TGTGCCAGCAGCTGGGGTAATCAGCCCCAGCATTTT. This codes for CASSWGNQPQHF.